The entry that follows covers one T cell receptor (beta chain) sequence. This CDR3 has 13 residues. Germline V CDR1 and CDR2: SGHNT, YYREEE (reference sequence). V shed 4 bases, J shed 10 bases, and the junction held 5 bases outside the gene matches. Sequencing used immunoSEQ multiplex PCR; TCRdb keeps in-frame clones, though not all of them. The sample has roughly 230,000 clones, around 86% seen once. This sample was taken from a study of blood T cell repertoires in COVID-19. The source material was PBMCs or T cells enriched from blood (not recorded which). This sequence joins TRBV5-4 and TRBJ2-1, with 10 positions matching TRBD1. This receptor was obtained from a man younger than 45 in a cohort exposed to, infected with or recovered from COVID-19 (not recorded which). The DNA of the CDR3 is TGTGCCAGCAGCGCCGGACAGGGGGTCGAGCAGTTCTTC. This gives the protein CASSAGQGVEQFF.